This TCR beta chain appears in the sequencing data of a study of T-cell memory formation after mild COVID-19. This CDR3 has 13 residues. CDR1 and CDR2 from the germline V gene are SGHDN and FVKESK. The ends were cut back, 5 bases at V and 1 base at J, with 8 bases in the middle. TCRdb independently ran MiXCR on the 5' RACE reads; one entry per CDR3 protein. The sample carries over 150,000 distinct CDR3 sequences, around 13% recorded once. This TCR was sampled from a man between 18 and 29 years old who had mild COVID-19 (a few samples of this study predate the infection). Cell type and time point are not known. The sample consisted of PBMCs or a T cell subset sorted from them (not recorded which). The chain combines TRBV14 with TRBJ1-1; D unclear. The CDR3 sequence: CASSGVGNTEAFF. The CDR3, as DNA: TGTGCCAGCAGCGGGGTGGGGAACACTGAAGCTTTCTTT.